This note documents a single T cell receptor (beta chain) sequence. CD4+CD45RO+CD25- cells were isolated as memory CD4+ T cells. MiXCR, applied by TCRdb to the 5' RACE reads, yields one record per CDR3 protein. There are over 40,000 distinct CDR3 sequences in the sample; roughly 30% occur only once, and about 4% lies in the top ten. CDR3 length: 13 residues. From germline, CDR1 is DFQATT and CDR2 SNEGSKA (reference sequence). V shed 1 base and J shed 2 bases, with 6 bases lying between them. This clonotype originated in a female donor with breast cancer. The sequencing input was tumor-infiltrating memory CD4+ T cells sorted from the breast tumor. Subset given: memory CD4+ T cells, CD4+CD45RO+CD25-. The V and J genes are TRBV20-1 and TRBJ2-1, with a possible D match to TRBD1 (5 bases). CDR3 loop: CSARGQPYNEQFF. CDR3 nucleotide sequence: TGCAGTGCTAGAGGACAGCCCTACAATGAGCAGTTCTTC.